These 29 T cell receptor beta chains share one sample of origin, sequenced in a study of T cells in Graves' hyperthyroidism and ophthalmopathy. RNA transcripts served as the template for amplifying TCR beta CDR3 regions. HTBI primers were the set used in a first-round RT-PCR of the TCR CDR3. Each CDR3 protein gets one entry after TCRdb re-called the multiplex PCR reads with MiXCR. The profile covers approximately 710,000 distinct CDR3 sequences, with approximately 15% appearing a single time and around 16% taken by the ten largest. The sequenced material came from blood. The source of these receptors is a man over 45 with Graves' hyperthyroidism.

This clonotype was seen more than once but under ten times. J is TRBJ2-7 and V is TRBV20-1, with 11 nucleotides matching TRBD2. J lost 6 bases, V lost 0 bases, and 7 bases had no gene match. CDR3 length: 15 residues. Germline CDR1 and CDR2: DFQATT and SNEGSKA (reference sequence). DNA of the CDR3: TGCAGTGCTAGAGATCCCCTAGCGGGAGGTCGCGAGCAGTACTTC. Translation: CSARDPLAGGREQYF.

This clonotype was found a few times. The chain couples TRBV29-1 to TRBJ2-6, with D possibly being TRBD2 (5 bases). The CDR3 totals 12 residues. V was cut by 3 bases and J by 12 bases, with 12 bases left in between. Germline loops: CDR1 SQVTM, CDR2 ANQGSEA. CDR3 DNA sequence: TGCAGCGTTGAGGGGAGCCCCGGCGTCCTGACTTTC. Amino acids: CSVEGSPGVLTF. The full variable domain, completed using reference TRBV29-1 and TRBJ2-6, is SAVISQKPSRDICQRGTSLTIQCQVDSQVTMMFWYRQQPGQSLTLIATANQGSEATYESGFVIDKFPISRPNLTFSTLTVSNMSPEDSSIYLCSVEGSPGVLTFGAGSRLTVL.

Only a few counts were recorded for this clonotype. The CDR3 DNA is TGTGCCAGCAGCGCTACGGGGGCGGACACTGAAGCTTTCTTT. Protein product: CASSATGADTEAFF. J is TRBJ1-1 and V is TRBV7-9; D may be TRBD1 (6 bases). V was cut by 5 bases and J by 3 bases, with 13 bases left in between. The germline V gene encodes CDR1 SEHNR and CDR2 FQNEAQ (reference sequence). The CDR3 runs to 14 residues.

This clonotype has only a few counts. The genes are TRBV9 and TRBJ2-1, with D possibly being TRBD2 (5 bases). Germline V lookup: CDR1 SGDLS, CDR2 YYNGEE. V dropped 5 bases and J dropped 8 bases, with 17 bases sitting between them. CDR3 length: 14 amino acids. CDR3 amino acids: CASSSSRVLDEQFF. DNA of the CDR3: TGTGCCAGCAGTTCTAGCAGAGTCTTGGATGAGCAGTTCTTC. The full variable domain, in which reference TRBV9 and TRBJ2-1 provide the parts outside the CDR3, is DSGVTQTPKHLITATGQRVTLRCSPRSGDLSVYWYQQSLDQGLQFLIQYYNGEERAKGNILERFSAQQFPDLHSELNLSSLELGDSALYFCASSSSRVLDEQFFGPGTRLTVL.

A word on this clonotype: A read error is possible here, since a much larger clone lies one base away. The V call is TRBV7-8, the J call TRBJ2-3; no reliable D call. CDR1 is SGHVS, CDR2 FQNEAQ, per germline. This CDR3 is 15 amino acids long. CDR3 loop: CASSLAVGYTDAQYF. CDR3 sequence (DNA): TGTGCCAGCAGCTTAGCCGTGGGTTACACAGATGCGCAGTATTTT.

This clonotype was counted a few times. The chain employs TRBV19 and TRBJ2-6; D is uncertain. V lost 7 bases, J lost 0 bases, and 7 bases lay in between. In germline, CDR1 is LNHDA, CDR2 SQIVND (reference sequence). This CDR3 region has 14 residues. CDR3 coding DNA: TGTGCCAGTACCCTTTCCTCTGGGGCCAACGTCCTGACTTTC. It yields the protein CASTLSSGANVLTF.

This clonotype was picked up many times. This sequence joins TRBV6-6 and TRBJ1-5, with unresolved D. The germline CDR1 and CDR2 sequences are MNHNY and SVGAGI (reference sequence). Trimming took 2 bases from V and 6 from J, leaving 8 bases between them. This CDR3 is built from 13 residues. The chain's CDR3 is CASSYTVGQPQHF. The CDR3 DNA reads as TGTGCCAGCAGTTACACGGTGGGTCAGCCCCAGCATTTT.

The chain joins TRBV6-2 or TRBV6-3 to TRBJ1-1; 7 nucleotides align to TRBD1. Germline CDR1 MNHEY, CDR2 SVGEGT. The CDR3 covers 15 residues. J was trimmed by 0 bases and V by 7 bases; bases with no gene match: 8. The CDR3: CASKPQGSLNTEAFF. The CDR3 DNA reads as TGTGCCAGCAAGCCACAGGGGTCCCTGAACACTGAAGCTTTCTTT.

The CDR3 nucleotides read TGCGCCAGCAACCGAATACTACAGGGCTCCTACGAGCAGTACTTC. Amino acids: CASNRILQGSYEQYF. J is TRBJ2-7 and V is TRBV5-1, with D perhaps TRBD1 (6 bases). This CDR3 region has 15 residues. The V end lost 6 bases, the J end lost 0 bases, and 16 bases lay between the germline ends. Germline CDR1 reads SGHRS; CDR2 reads YFSETQ.

This chain joins TRBV6-1 and TRBJ2-7; the match to TRBD1 covers 7 bases. This CDR3 comprises 14 residues. Germline assignment: CDR1 MNHNS and CDR2 SASEGT. V was pared by 8 bases and J by 1 base, with 8 bases of the junction left unmatched. In nucleotides, the CDR3 is TGTGCCAGCGGCGATAGACAGGGTTCCTACGAGCAGTACTTC. It codes for CASGDRQGSYEQYF.

This clonotype was recorded at least ten times. This chain uses TRBV11-2 with TRBJ1-6; no clear D gene. Per the germline V gene, CDR1 is SGHAT and CDR2 is FQNNGV. Trimming left V 5 bases short and J 7 bases short, with 15 bases between. The CDR3 loop spans 15 amino acids. Here the CDR3 reads CASSPPGPSNSPLHF. CDR3 nucleotides: TGTGCCAGCAGCCCGCCGGGTCCTTCAAATTCACCCCTCCACTTT.

This clonotype was detected many times. The V and J genes are TRBV7-9 and TRBJ1-1, with D unclear. V lost 1 base and J 5 bases, leaving 11 bases between the germline ends. The length of the CDR3 is 14 residues. Germline values: CDR1 SEHNR, CDR2 FQNEAQ (reference sequence). In DNA form, the CDR3 reads TGTGCCAGCAGCTTAGAGGTGGGCGGTACTGAAGCTTTCTTT. Translated, it gives CASSLEVGGTEAFF.

A few counts support this clonotype. This chain uses TRBV5-4 with TRBJ2-5, with TRBD2 as a possible D gene (5 bases). Trimming removed 4 bases from V and 4 bases from J, with 17 bases in between. There are 15 residues in the CDR3. Germline loops: CDR1 SGHNT, CDR2 YYREEE (reference sequence). This CDR3 reads CASSTRFRELETQYF. The CDR3 DNA sequence: TGTGCCAGCAGCACCCGTTTTAGGGAGCTAGAGACCCAGTACTTC.

This clonotype was detected only a few times. The chain joins TRBV18 to TRBJ2-7; the match to TRBD1 covers 7 bases. Germline assignment: CDR1 KGHSH and CDR2 LQKENI. V was pared by 3 bases and J by 5 bases, with 13 bases of the junction left unmatched. The CDR3 consists of 16 residues. The CDR3 here is CASSPIQSGGRDEQYF. The CDR3 bases are TGTGCCAGCTCACCTATACAATCAGGGGGTAGGGACGAGCAGTACTTC. Full variable domain (missing parts from reference TRBV18 and TRBJ2-7): NAGVMQNPRHLVRRRGQEARLRCSPMKGHSHVYWYRQLPEEGLKFMVYLQKENIIDESGMPKERFSAEFPKEGPSILRIQQVVRGDSAAYFCASSPIQSGGRDEQYFGPGTRLTVT.

At least ten counts were recorded for this clonotype. The chain has TRBV24-1 and TRBJ2-7; D uncertain. The CDR3 loop spans 15 amino acids. The V end was cut by 4 bases, the J end by 7 bases, with 19 bases between. Looked up from germline, CDR1 is KGHDR and CDR2 is SFDVKD. The CDR3 reads CATSDPSDTDGEQYF. For the CDR3, the DNA is TGTGCCACCAGTGACCCCTCCGACACGGACGGGGAGCAGTACTTC.

This clonotype has more than one count but fewer than ten. This chain links TRBV20-1 with TRBJ2-7, with 10 bases matching TRBD2. This CDR3 comprises 18 residues. Germline V gene sequence: CDR1 DFQATT, CDR2 SNEGSKA (reference sequence). The V gene end was trimmed by 5 bases and the J gene end by 3 bases; junction bases not matched to a gene: 19. The CDR3 DNA follows: TGCAGTGCTCGTAGGACTAGCGGAGCGCGAGCCCATGGCTACGAGCAGTACTTC. This gives the protein CSARRTSGARAHGYEQYF.

The chain has TRBV6-1 and TRBJ1-2; D unresolved. Germline CDR1 is MNHNS and CDR2 is SASEGT. V shed 4 bases and J shed 8 bases, with 8 bases lying between them. This CDR3 region has 11 residues. CDR3 sequence: CASSATVGYTF. The CDR3 DNA follows: TGTGCCAGCAGTGCAACAGTCGGCTACACCTTC.

At least ten counts were recorded for this clonotype. V is TRBV19 and J is TRBJ2-1, with a weak D call TRBD1 (7 bases). This CDR3 contains 14 residues. In germline, CDR1 is LNHDA, CDR2 SQIVND (reference sequence). The V end was cut by 7 bases, the J end by 1 base, with 11 bases between. The CDR3 reads CASTEGASYNEQFF. The CDR3 DNA is TGTGCCAGTACGGAGGGGGCTTCCTACAATGAGCAGTTCTTC.

The chain uses TRBV12-3 or TRBV12-4 and TRBJ2-1; D gene ambiguous. Trimming stripped 3 bases from V and 4 bases from J, with 13 bases between. The CDR3 totals 15 residues. The CDR3 protein is CASSFWRSSYNEQFF. For the CDR3, the DNA is TGTGCCAGCAGTTTTTGGCGGTCCAGTTACAATGAGCAGTTCTTC.

There are many counts of this clonotype. V gene TRBV11-2 combines with J gene TRBJ2-3, with D unresolved. The V gene lost 7 bases and the J gene lost 1 base, with 12 bases spanning the gap. Germline V lookup: CDR1 SGHAT, CDR2 FQNNGV. This CDR3 is built from 14 residues. DNA for the CDR3: TGTGCCAGCACCCCGGCGCTTGGCACAGATACGCAGTATTTT. The encoded protein is CASTPALGTDTQYF.

This chain connects TRBV29-1 to TRBJ1-1; 9 bases match TRBD1. The CDR3 runs 13 residues. Germline V gene data show CDR1 as SQVTM and CDR2 as ANQGSEA. The ends lost 5 bases at V and 1 base at J; junction bases unmatched: 2. The CDR3 region is CSVMGQGNTEAFF. CDR3 coding DNA: TGCAGCGTTATGGGACAGGGGAACACTGAAGCTTTCTTT.

The chain recombines TRBV6-2 or TRBV6-3 with TRBJ1-1, with a weak D call TRBD1 (5 bases). The CDR3 contains 15 residues. Germline V CDR1 and CDR2: MNHEY, SVGEGT. V was clipped by 5 bases and J by 1 base, with 14 bases between them. CDR3: CASSDQGSKNTEAFF. The CDR3 bases are TGTGCCAGCAGTGACCAGGGCTCCAAGAACACTGAAGCTTTCTTT.

This clonotype was seen ten or more times. The rearrangement links TRBV12-3 or TRBV12-4 to TRBJ1-2; the match to TRBD1 covers 7 bases. The ends lost 6 bases at V and 1 base at J; junction bases unmatched: 5. The CDR3 contains 14 residues. DNA of the CDR3: TGTGCCAGCAGGGCATGGGACAGTAACTATGGCTACACCTTC. Amino acid sequence: CASRAWDSNYGYTF.

J is TRBJ2-2 and V is TRBV18; D is unresolved. Trimming took off 0 bases at V and 4 bases at J, with 6 bases between the two ends. Germline values: CDR1 KGHSH, CDR2 LQKENI. The CDR3 totals 14 residues. CDR3 nucleotides: TGTGCCAGCTCACCACCGCGAGGCACCGGGGAGCTGTTTTTT. Translated, it gives CASSPPRGTGELFF.

This clonotype was picked up many times. The rearrangement joins TRBV20-1 to TRBJ2-1, with 8 bases aligning to TRBD2. The CDR3 is made up of 15 amino acids. Trimming cost V 0 bases and J 8 bases; bases outside gene matches: 9. CDR1 is DFQATT and CDR2 is SNEGSKA in the germline V gene (reference sequence). The CDR3 DNA is TGCAGTGCTAGAGACACGGGAGGGCCGATCTATGAGCAGTTCTTC. This sequence encodes CSARDTGGPIYEQFF.

This clonotype has just a few counts. The rearrangement joins TRBV5-1 to TRBJ1-1, with D possibly matching TRBD1 (5 bases). This CDR3 has 17 amino acids. Germline CDR1 SGHRS, CDR2 YFSETQ. V was trimmed by 1 base and J by 4 bases, leaving 20 bases between them. CDR3 bases: TGCGCCAGCAGCTTGTATGAGTGGGAACAGGCAGGCACTGAAGCTTTCTTT. Protein product: CASSLYEWEQAGTEAFF. The variable domain in full, completed from reference TRBV5-1 and TRBJ1-1, reads KAGVTQTPRYLIKTRGQQVTLSCSPISGHRSVSWYQQTPGQGLQFLFEYFSETQRNKGNFPGRFSGRQFSNSRSEMNVSTLELGDSALYLCASSLYEWEQAGTEAFFGQGTRLTVV.

As concerns this clonotype: One base away lies a much larger clone, so this may be a sequencing read error. The genes are TRBV3-1 and TRBJ1-1; D unclear. The CDR3 contains 15 residues. CDR1 LGHDT and CDR2 YNNKEL come from the germline V gene (reference sequence). The V end was cut by 3 bases, the J end by 2 bases, with 13 bases between. As DNA, the CDR3 is TGTGCCAGCAGCCATTCGGCCGAAACAAACACTGAAGCTTTCTTT. It yields the protein CASSHSAETNTEAFF.

This clonotype turned up a few times. This chain connects TRBV11-3 to TRBJ2-7; TRBD1 agrees at 7 bases. CDR3 length: 11 amino acids. Germline loops: CDR1 SGHNT, CDR2 YENEEA. Trimming took 5 bases from V and 6 from J; bases not matched to a gene: 1. The CDR3 DNA sequence: TGTGCCAGCAGCAAGGGGGCCGAGCAGTACTTC. Residues: CASSKGAEQYF.

This clonotype was recorded at least ten times. The rearrangement uses TRBV2 and TRBJ2-5; TRBD1 aligns across 7 bases. Per the germline V gene, CDR1 is SNHLY and CDR2 is FYNNEI. The V segment lost 4 bases and the J segment 5 bases; nucleotides outside the gene matches: 4. CDR3 length: 13 residues. The CDR3 is CASSVQGKETQYF. The CDR3 bases are TGTGCCAGCAGTGTACAGGGGAAGGAGACCCAGTACTTC. Based on the CDR3 plus reference TRBV2 and TRBJ2-5, the full variable domain is EPEVTQTPSHQVTQMGQEVILRCVPISNHLYFYWYRQILGQKVEFLVSFYNNEISEKSEIFDDQFSVERPDGSNFTLKIRSTKLEDSAMYFCASSVQGKETQYFGPGTRLLVL.